This T cell receptor (beta chain) appears in the sequencing data of a study of blood T cell repertoires in COVID-19. The trim removed 6 bases at V and 10 bases at J, leaving 12 bases unmatched. The CDR3 extends over 14 amino acids. Germline V gene data show CDR1 as MNHEY and CDR2 as SMNVEV (reference sequence). As processed by the authors: Reference gene primers were amplified, and this amplification served to estimate nucleated cell counts. The assay was immunoSEQ multiplex PCR, and TCRdb's table has in-frame clones only and misses some. V, J and clone size are taken as reported in that table, and D and trimming were inferred from the DNA itself. The data contain around 150,000 clones, 80% to 90% of them singletons.

This sequence was found in a man aged 65 to 85 with acute or convalescent COVID-19. The chain is built from TRBV27 and TRBJ2-3; 8 nucleotides line up with TRBD1. Material for sequencing was peripheral blood. The DNA for the CDR3 is TGTGCCAGCAGCCTAGTCGGGGCAGGGGGCGCGCAGTATTTT. Its protein is CASSLVGAGGAQYF.